Listed below are T cell receptor beta chains from one sample, sequenced in a study of beta chain features in type 1 diabetes. Sequencing was performed with immunoSEQ multiplex PCR; in TCRdb, only in-frame clones are kept and a portion is missing. The repertoire holds about 700,000 clones, with 13% as singletons. Sequencing was performed on naive CD4+ T cells from blood. The receptors originated from a man aged 18 to 29 with type 1 diabetes. Each CDR3 is given with its conserved first and last residue. D genes are given only for firm matches. A clone size is listed for some rows: how often the clone was seen (once, few, many), or a class if it is expanded.

cdr3_nt	cdr3_aa	j_call	clone_size	d_call	v_call
TGTGCCTGGAAGGGCAGGCTGGTGTCCACTGAAGCTTTCTTT	CAWKGRLVSTEAFF	TRBJ1-1	few	NA	TRBV30
TGTGCCAGCAGTTTCGCCACAGATCAGCCCCAGCATTTT	CASSFATDQPQHF	TRBJ1-5	NA	NA	TRBV7-9
TGCAGCGTTGAGTTAACTTCCAACGTCGGCAATCAGCCCCAGCATTTT	CSVELTSNVGNQPQHF	TRBJ1-5	NA	NA	TRBV29-1
TGTGCCAGCACCCCTTGGGGACAGGGGGCCGAGACCTACAATGAGCAGTTCTTC	CASTPWGQGAETYNEQFF	TRBJ2-1	NA	TRBD1	TRBV9
TGTGCCAGCAGCGCAAACCCAGGGGGTAATCAGCCCCAGCATTTT	CASSANPGGNQPQHF	TRBJ1-5	NA	TRBD1	TRBV7-2
TGTGCCAGCAGCTTACAACGGGAGTCCGGCGAGCAGTACTTC	CASSLQRESGEQYF	TRBJ2-7	few	NA	TRBV7-2
TGTGCCAGCAGCCCCCTTAGGGGCACAGATACGCAGTATTTT	CASSPLRGTDTQYF	TRBJ2-3	NA	NA	TRBV9
TGCGCCAGCAGCTCCGGGGACCCGAACACTGAAGCTTTCTTT	CASSSGDPNTEAFF	TRBJ1-1	few	NA	TRBV5-1
TGTGCCAGCAGTGAGACCGGGACAGCCCCCTACGAGCAGTACTTC	CASSETGTAPYEQYF	TRBJ2-7	NA	TRBD1	TRBV2
TGTGCCACCAGCAGGGACAGGGTGGTAGGAGAGCAGTACTTC	CATSRDRVVGEQYF	TRBJ2-7	NA	TRBD1	TRBV15
TGCGCCAGCAGCTTGAGGCAGGCCAGCTTGAACACTGAAGCTTTCTTT	CASSLRQASLNTEAFF	TRBJ1-1	few	NA	TRBV5-1
TGCGCCAGCAGCCTTGGCCGCTTGGGATCTCAAGAGACCCAGTACTTC	CASSLGRLGSQETQYF	TRBJ2-5	few	NA	TRBV5-1
TGTGCCAGCAGCGTAGCAGCGTATCCTGGAAACACCATATATTTT	CASSVAAYPGNTIYF	TRBJ1-3	NA	NA	TRBV9
TGTGCCATCAGTTTCGCCGGGGGGGCGAACACTGAAGCTTTCTTT	CAISFAGGANTEAFF	TRBJ1-1	NA	NA	TRBV10-3
TGTGCCAGCAGCGCTGAGACAGGGGGCACTGAAGCTTTCTTT	CASSAETGGTEAFF	TRBJ1-1	NA	TRBD1	TRBV9
TGTGCCAGCAGCTTAAGGAGGCCCGGGGACGAGCAGTACTTC	CASSLRRPGDEQYF	TRBJ2-7	few	NA	TRBV7-2
TGTGCCAGCGGAAGACGAGGGCCAAGCACAGATACGCAGTATTTT	CASGRRGPSTDTQYF	TRBJ2-3	few	NA	TRBV27
TGTGCCAGCAGCTTGTCAGGAATTGAAGCTTTCTTT	CASSLSGIEAFF	TRBJ1-1	NA	NA	TRBV5-6
TGTGCCAGCAGTTACATCTACGAGCAGTACTTC	CASSYIYEQYF	TRBJ2-7	NA	NA	TRBV6-5
TGTGCCAGCAGCGTATCCGCAGGGGGCGACGCAAATTCACCCCTCCACTTT	CASSVSAGGDANSPLHF	TRBJ1-6	few	TRBD1	TRBV9
TGTGCCAGCATCACCGGGGGGGCAGCCGATCAGCCCCAGCATTTT	CASITGGAADQPQHF	TRBJ1-5	NA	NA	TRBV6-1
TGCGCCAGCAGCCCCCAGCCTAGCGGTGACAATGAGCAGTTCTTC	CASSPQPSGDNEQFF	TRBJ2-1	few	TRBD2	TRBV5-1
TGTGCCTGGGGGCTGGGGCAAGGCTACACCTTC	CAWGLGQGYTF	TRBJ1-2	NA	NA	TRBV30
TGCGCCAGCAGCCGGGACAGGGTCGACGAGCAGTACTTC	CASSRDRVDEQYF	TRBJ2-7	NA	TRBD1	TRBV5-1
TGTGCCAGCAGAGGGACAGGGAACACCGGGGAGCTGTTTTTT	CASRGTGNTGELFF	TRBJ2-2	few	TRBD1	TRBV2
TGTGCCAGCAGTCTACAGGGGAGCCCCTACTCTGGGGCCAACGTCCTGACTTTC	CASSLQGSPYSGANVLTF	TRBJ2-6	NA	TRBD1	TRBV2
TGTGCCAGCAGCTTACTTACTAGCCCCCAAGAGACCCAGTACTTC	CASSLLTSPQETQYF	TRBJ2-5	few	NA	TRBV13
TGTGCTAGCAGCTCCGGGACCCTCGAGACCCAGTACTTC	CASSSGTLETQYF	TRBJ2-5	few	NA	TRBV7-7
TGTGCCAGCAGTTTAGGACAGGCGGGGAATTCACCCCTCCACTTT	CASSLGQAGNSPLHF	TRBJ1-6	NA	TRBD1	TRBV28
TGTGCCAGCAGCCTCCAGGGGGATCACTATGGCTACACCTTC	CASSLQGDHYGYTF	TRBJ1-2	NA	TRBD1	TRBV7-2
TGCGCCAGCAGCGCCGGACAGGGAATGTCGCGGGGGGCCAACGTCCTGACTTTC	CASSAGQGMSRGANVLTF	TRBJ2-6	few	TRBD1	TRBV5-1
TGTGCCAGCAGGAAGACGACTAGCGGGTTAACTCAGTACTTC	CASRKTTSGLTQYF	TRBJ2-4	NA	TRBD2	TRBV2
TGTGCCATCAGGGACAGACCCAATGAGCAGTTCTTC	CAIRDRPNEQFF	TRBJ2-1	few	NA	TRBV10-3
TGTGCCAGCAGTTCAGCCTCTGAAGGCTACACCTTC	CASSSASEGYTF	TRBJ1-2	NA	NA	TRBV27
TGCGCCAGCAGCTTGGGACAGCGCAATCAGCCCCAGCATTTT	CASSLGQRNQPQHF	TRBJ1-5	NA	NA	TRBV5-1
TGTGCCAGCAGCGGGACTCCAGGAGGGACCCAGTACTTC	CASSGTPGGTQYF	TRBJ2-5	few	NA	TRBV7-7
TGCGCCAGCAGCTTGGGCGGGGCAGGAGTTGAAGATACGCAGTATTTT	CASSLGGAGVEDTQYF	TRBJ2-3	once	NA	TRBV5-1
TGCGCCAGCAGCGCTTATCGAGGGGCCAACACTGAAGCTTTCTTT	CASSAYRGANTEAFF	TRBJ1-1	few	NA	TRBV5-1
TGTGCCTGGGGGAGGGGGCTTCAGCCCCAGCATTTT	CAWGRGLQPQHF	TRBJ1-5	NA	TRBD1	TRBV30
TGTGCCAGCAGCGGGGCGGGGCGGGAAAAACTGTTTTTT	CASSGAGREKLFF	TRBJ1-4	NA	NA	TRBV7-2
TGTGCCAGCTCCTCCGGGGAGCTGTTTTTT	CASSSGELFF	TRBJ2-2	few	NA	TRBV21-1
TGTGCCAGCAGCTTAGTGGCAGGGTTAGCCAAAAACATTCAGTACTTC	CASSLVAGLAKNIQYF	TRBJ2-4	NA	NA	TRBV11-2
TGTGCCAGCAGTTACCAGGGGGGAACTAAATACGAGCAGTACTTC	CASSYQGGTKYEQYF	TRBJ2-7	few	NA	TRBV2
TGTGCCCTAGGGCAGGGCTACACCTTC	CALGQGYTF	TRBJ1-2	NA	NA	TRBV30
TGCGCCAGCAGCCTGGACAGGGCGTACGGGACCCAGTACTTC	CASSLDRAYGTQYF	TRBJ2-5	NA	TRBD1	TRBV5-1
TGTGCCAGCAGCCCCAGCGTCCAGGGGGCGGGAGGCTACACCTTC	CASSPSVQGAGGYTF	TRBJ1-2	NA	TRBD1	TRBV9
TGTGCCAGCAGGCGGACGCCTAACTATGGCTACACCTTC	CASRRTPNYGYTF	TRBJ1-2	few	NA	TRBV2
TGTGCCAGCAGTTCGCCACACGGGACAGTTTACGAGCAGTACTTC	CASSSPHGTVYEQYF	TRBJ2-7	few	TRBD1	TRBV28
TGTGCCAGCAGCTCCCCCGCTGGACAGCCCTACAATGAGCAGTTCTTC	CASSSPAGQPYNEQFF	TRBJ2-1	NA	NA	TRBV28
TGTGCTAGTGGTTTAAGGGCGATAGGGGAGACCCAGTACTTC	CASGLRAIGETQYF	TRBJ2-5	NA	NA	TRBV12-5